This T cell receptor (beta chain) is drawn from a study of blood T cell repertoires in COVID-19. In the study overall: The origin of the acute and convalescent COVID-19 samples was the United States, Italy and Spain. Nucleic acid was either cDNA or gDNA, and it came from T cells, B-cell-depleted T cells, or PBMCs.

As regards this clone: The sample holds other DNA sequences that translate to the same CDR3.

The germline V gene has CDR1 LNHDA and CDR2 SQIVND (reference sequence). The CDR3 totals 15 residues. V dropped 2 bases and J dropped 7; count of bases not matched to a gene: 3. Per the original data handling: Amplified reference gene primers provided the basis for estimating nucleated cell counts. This table comes from immunoSEQ multiplex PCR, and its TCRdb copy is limited to in-frame clones, with some not included. V and J calls plus clone size are reproduced from that table; the DNA served to infer D and trimming. The repertoire holds under 350,000 clones, with around 88% as singletons. The receptor was isolated from a man in his forties or fifties with acute or convalescent COVID-19. Sequencing used peripheral blood. This chain links TRBV19 with TRBJ1-4, with TRBD1 identical over 11 bases. CDR3 amino acids: CASSIRTGGSEKLFF. The CDR3 nucleotides read TGTGCCAGTAGTATAAGGACAGGGGGCAGTGAAAAACTGTTTTTT.